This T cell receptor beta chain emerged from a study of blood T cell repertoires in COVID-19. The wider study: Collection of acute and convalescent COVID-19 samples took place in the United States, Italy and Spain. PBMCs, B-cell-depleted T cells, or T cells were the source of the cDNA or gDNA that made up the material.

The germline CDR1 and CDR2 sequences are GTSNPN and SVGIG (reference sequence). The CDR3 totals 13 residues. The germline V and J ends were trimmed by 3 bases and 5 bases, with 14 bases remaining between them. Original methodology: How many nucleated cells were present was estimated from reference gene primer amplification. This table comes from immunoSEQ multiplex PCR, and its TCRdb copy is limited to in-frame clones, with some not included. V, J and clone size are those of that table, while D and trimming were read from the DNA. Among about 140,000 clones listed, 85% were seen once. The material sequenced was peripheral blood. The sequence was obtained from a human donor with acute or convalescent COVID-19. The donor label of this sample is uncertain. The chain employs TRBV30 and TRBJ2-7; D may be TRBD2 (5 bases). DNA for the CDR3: TGTGCCTGGAGAGCGGACGGAAGGAACGAGCAGTACTTC. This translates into CAWRADGRNEQYF.